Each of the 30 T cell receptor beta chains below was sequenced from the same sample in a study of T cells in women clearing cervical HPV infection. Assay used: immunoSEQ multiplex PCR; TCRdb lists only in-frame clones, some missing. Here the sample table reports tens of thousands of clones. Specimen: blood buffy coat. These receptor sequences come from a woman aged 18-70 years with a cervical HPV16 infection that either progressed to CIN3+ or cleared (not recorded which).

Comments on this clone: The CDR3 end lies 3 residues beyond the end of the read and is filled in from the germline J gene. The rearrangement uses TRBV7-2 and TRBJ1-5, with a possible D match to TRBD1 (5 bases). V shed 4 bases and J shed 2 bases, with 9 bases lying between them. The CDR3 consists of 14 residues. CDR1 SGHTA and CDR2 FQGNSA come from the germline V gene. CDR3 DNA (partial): TGTGCCAGCAGCTCGGGGGGGGGCAATCAGCCC. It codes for CASSSGGGNQP. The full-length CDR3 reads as CASSSGGGNQPQHF.

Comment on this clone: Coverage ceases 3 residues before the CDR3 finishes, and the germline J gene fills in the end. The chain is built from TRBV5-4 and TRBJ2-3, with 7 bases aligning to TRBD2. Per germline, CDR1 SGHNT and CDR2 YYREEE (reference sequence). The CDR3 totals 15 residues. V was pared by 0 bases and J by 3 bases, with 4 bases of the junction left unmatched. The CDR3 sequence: CASSLDSGGTDTQYF. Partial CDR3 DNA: TGTGCCAGCAGCTTGGATTCGGGGGGAACAGATACG.

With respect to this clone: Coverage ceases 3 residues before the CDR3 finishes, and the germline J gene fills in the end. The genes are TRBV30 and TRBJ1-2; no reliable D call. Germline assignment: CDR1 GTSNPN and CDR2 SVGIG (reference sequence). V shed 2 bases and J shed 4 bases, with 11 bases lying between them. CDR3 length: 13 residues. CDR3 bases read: TGTGCCTGGAGTACCGGACTCATCTATGGC. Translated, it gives CAWSTGLIYG. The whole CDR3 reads CAWSTGLIYGYTF.

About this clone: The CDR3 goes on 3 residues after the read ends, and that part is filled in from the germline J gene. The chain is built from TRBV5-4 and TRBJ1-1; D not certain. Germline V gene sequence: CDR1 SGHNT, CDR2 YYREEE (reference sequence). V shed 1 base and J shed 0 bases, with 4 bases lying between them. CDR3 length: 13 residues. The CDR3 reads CASSLKVNTEAFF. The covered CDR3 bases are TGTGCCAGCAGCTTGAAGGTGAACACTGAA.

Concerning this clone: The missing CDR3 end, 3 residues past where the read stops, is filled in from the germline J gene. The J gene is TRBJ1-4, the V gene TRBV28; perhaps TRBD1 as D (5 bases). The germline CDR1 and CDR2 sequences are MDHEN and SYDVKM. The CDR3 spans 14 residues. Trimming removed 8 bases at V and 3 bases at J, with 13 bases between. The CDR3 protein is CASGRRQSNEKLFF. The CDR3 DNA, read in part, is TGTGCCAGCGGCCGACGACAGTCTAATGAAAAA. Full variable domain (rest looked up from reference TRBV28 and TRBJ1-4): DVKVTQSSRYLVKRTGEKVFLECVQDMDHENMFWYRQDPGLGLRLIYFSYDVKMKEKGDIPEGYSVSREKKERFSLILESASTNQTSMYLCASGRRQSNEKLFFGSGTQLSVL.

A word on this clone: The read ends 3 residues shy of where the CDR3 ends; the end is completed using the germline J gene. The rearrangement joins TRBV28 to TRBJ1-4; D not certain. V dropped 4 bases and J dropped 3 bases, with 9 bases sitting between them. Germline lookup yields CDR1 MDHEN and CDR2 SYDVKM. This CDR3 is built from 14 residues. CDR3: CASSSPSANEKLFF. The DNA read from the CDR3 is TGTGCCAGCAGTTCCCCCTCCGCTAATGAAAAA.

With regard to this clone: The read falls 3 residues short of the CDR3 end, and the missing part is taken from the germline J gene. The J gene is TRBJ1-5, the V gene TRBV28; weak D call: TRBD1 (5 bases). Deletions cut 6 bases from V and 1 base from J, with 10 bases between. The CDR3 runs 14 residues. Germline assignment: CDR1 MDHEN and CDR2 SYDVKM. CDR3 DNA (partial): TGTGCCAGCAGGGTTGGGGGGAGCAATCAGCCC. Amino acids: CASRVGGSNQP. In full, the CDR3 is CASRVGGSNQPQHF.

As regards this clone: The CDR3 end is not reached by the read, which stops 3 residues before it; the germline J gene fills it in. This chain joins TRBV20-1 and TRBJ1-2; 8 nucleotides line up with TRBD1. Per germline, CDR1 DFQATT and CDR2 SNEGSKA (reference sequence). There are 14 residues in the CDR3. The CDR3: CSARPPQGEWGYTF. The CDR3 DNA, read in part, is TGCAGTGCTAGGCCCCCACAGGGGGAATGGGGC.

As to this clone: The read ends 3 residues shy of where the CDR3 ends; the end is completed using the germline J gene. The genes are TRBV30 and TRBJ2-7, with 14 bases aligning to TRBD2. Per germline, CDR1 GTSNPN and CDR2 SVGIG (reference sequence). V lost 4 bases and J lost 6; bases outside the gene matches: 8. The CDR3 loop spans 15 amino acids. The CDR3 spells CAWNPGLAGVGEQYF. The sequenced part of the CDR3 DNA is TGTGCCTGGAACCCGGGACTAGCGGGGGTTGGCGAG.

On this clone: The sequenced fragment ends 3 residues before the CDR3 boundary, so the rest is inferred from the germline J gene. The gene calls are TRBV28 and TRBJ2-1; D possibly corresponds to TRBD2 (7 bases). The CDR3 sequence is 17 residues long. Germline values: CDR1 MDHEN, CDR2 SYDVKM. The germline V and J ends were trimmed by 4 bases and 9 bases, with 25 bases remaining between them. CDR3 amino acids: CASSYPLWEGGQIEQFF. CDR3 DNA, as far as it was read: TGTGCCAGCAGTTACCCCCTATGGGAGGGGGGGCAAATTGAG.

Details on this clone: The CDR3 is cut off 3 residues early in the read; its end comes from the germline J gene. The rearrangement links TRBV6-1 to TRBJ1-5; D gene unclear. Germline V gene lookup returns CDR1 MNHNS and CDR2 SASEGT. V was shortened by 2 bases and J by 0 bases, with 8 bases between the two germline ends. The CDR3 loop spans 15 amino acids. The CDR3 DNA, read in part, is TGTGCCAGCAGTGAACGTCAGATTAGCAATCAGCCC. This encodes CASSERQISNQP. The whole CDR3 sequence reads CASSERQISNQPQHF.

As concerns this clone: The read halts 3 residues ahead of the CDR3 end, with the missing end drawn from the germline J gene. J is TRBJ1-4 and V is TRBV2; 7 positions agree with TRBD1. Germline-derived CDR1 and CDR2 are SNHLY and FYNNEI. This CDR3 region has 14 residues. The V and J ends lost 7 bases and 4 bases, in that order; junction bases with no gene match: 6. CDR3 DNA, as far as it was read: TGTGCCAGCACAGGGACAGCGTATAATGAAAAA. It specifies CASTGTAYNEK. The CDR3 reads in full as CASTGTAYNEKLFF. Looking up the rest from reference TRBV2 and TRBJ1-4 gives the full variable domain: EPEVTQTPSHQVTQMGQEVILRCVPISNHLYFYWYRQILGQKVEFLVSFYNNEISEKSEIFDDQFSVERPDGSNFTLKIRSTKLEDSAMYFCASTGTAYNEKLFFGSGTQLSVL.

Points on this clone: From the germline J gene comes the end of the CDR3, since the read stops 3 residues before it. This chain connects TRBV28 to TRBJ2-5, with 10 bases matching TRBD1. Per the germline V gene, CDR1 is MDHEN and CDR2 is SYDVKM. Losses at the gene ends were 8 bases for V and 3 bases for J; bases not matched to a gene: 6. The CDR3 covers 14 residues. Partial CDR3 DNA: TGTGCCAGCGGAGGGACAGGGGCAAAAGAGACC. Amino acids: CASGGTGAKET. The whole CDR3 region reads CASGGTGAKETQYF.

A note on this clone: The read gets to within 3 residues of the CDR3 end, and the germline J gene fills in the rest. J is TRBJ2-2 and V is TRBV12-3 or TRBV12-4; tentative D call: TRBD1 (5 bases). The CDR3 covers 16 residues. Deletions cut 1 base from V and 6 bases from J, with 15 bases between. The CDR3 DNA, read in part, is TGTGCCAGCAGTTTAGGGTCAGGGTCCCAGGCCGGGGAG. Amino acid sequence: CASSLGSGSQAGE. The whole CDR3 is CASSLGSGSQAGELFF.

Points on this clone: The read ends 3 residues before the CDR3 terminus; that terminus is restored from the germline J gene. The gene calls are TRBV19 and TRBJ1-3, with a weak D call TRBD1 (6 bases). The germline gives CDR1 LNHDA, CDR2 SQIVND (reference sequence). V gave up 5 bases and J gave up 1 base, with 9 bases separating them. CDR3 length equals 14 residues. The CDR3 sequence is CASSAQGSGNTIYF. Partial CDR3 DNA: TGTGCCAGTAGTGCACAGGGATCTGGAAACACC. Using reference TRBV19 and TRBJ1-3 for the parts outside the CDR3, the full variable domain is DGGITQSPKYLFRKEGQNVTLSCEQNLNHDAMYWYRQDPGQGLRLIYYSQIVNDFQKGDIAEGYSVSREKKESFPLTVTSAQKNPTAFYLCASSAQGSGNTIYFGEGSWLTVV.

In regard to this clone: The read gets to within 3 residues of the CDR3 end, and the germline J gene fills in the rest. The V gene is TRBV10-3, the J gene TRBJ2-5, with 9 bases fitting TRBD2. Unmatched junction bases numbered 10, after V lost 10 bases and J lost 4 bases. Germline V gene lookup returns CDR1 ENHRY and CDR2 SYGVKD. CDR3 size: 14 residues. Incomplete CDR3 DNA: TGTGCCACCAGGGACTCGCGGGGGGGAGAGACC. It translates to CATRDSRGGET. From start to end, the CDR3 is CATRDSRGGETQYF.

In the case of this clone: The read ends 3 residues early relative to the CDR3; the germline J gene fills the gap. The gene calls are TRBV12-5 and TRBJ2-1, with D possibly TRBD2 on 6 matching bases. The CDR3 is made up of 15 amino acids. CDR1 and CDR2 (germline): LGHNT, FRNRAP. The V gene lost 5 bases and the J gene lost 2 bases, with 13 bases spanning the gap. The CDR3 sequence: CASGAGTGAYNEQFF. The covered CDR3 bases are TGTGCTAGTGGTGCCGGGACGGGGGCCTACAATGAG.

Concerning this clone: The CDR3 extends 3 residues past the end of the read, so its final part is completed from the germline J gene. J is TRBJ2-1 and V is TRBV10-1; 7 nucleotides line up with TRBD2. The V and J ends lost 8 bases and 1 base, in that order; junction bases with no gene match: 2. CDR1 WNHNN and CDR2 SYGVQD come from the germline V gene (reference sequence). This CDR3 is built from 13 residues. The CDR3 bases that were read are TGCGCCAGCGGGGGGGGTTCCTACAATGAG. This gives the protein CASGGGSYNE. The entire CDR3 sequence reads CASGGGSYNEQFF.

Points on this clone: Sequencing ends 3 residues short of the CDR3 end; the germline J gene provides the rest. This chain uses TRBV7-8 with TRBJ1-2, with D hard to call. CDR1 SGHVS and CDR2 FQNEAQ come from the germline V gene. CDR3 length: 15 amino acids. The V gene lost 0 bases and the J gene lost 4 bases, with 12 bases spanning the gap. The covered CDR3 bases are TGTGCCAGCAGCTTAGCGGCGGGAGGATCCTATGGC. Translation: CASSLAAGGSYG. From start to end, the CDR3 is CASSLAAGGSYGYTF.

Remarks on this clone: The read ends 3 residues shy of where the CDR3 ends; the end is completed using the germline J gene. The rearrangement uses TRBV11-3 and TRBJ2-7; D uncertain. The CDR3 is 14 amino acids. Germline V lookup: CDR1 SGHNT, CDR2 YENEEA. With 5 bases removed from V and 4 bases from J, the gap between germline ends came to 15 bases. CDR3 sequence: CASSRDAVGYEQYF. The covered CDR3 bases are TGTGCCAGCAGCCGAGACGCGGTCGGATACGAG.

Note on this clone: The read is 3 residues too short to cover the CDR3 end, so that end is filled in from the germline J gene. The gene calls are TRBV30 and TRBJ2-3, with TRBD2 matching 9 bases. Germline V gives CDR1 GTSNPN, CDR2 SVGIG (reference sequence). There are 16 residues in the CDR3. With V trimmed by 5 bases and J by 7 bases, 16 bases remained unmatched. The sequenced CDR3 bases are TGTGCCTGGGGGGAGGCTAGCGGGGTGAACTACTATACG. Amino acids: CAWGEASGVNYYT. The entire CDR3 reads CAWGEASGVNYYTQYF.

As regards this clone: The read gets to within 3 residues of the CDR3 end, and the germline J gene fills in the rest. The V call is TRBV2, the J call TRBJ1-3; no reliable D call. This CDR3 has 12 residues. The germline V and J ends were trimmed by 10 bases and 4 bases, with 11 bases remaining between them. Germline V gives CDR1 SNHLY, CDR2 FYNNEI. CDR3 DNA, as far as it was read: TGTGCCACGCGGCTAGGCGGAAACACC. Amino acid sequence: CATRLGGNT. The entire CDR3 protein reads CATRLGGNTIYF.

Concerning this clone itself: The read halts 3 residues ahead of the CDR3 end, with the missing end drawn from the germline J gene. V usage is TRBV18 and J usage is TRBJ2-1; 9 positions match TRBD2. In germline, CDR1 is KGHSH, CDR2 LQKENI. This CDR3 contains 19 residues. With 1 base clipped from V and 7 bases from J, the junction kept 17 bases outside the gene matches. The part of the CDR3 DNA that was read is TGTGCCAGCTCACCACTGATTGTCCGGACTAGCGTCAAGTGGAATGAG. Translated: CASSPLIVRTSVKWNE. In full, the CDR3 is CASSPLIVRTSVKWNEQFF.

Partial CDR3 DNA: TGTGCCAGCACCTATACCACCGGGGAG. Translation: CASTYTTGE. The CDR3 in full is CASTYTTGELFF. The chain links TRBV2 to TRBJ2-2; D is uncertain. The CDR3 is cut off 3 residues early in the read; its end comes from the germline J gene. The CDR3 loop spans 12 amino acids. Germline V CDR1 and CDR2: SNHLY, FYNNEI. V was shortened by 7 bases and J by 4 bases, with 7 bases between the two germline ends.

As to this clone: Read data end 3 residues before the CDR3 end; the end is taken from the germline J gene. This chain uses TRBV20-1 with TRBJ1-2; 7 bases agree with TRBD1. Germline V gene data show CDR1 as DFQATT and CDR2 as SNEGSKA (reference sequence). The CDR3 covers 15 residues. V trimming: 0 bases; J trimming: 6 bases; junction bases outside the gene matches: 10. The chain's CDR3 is CSARETGTVLNGYTF. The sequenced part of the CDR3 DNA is TGCAGTGCTAGAGAGACCGGGACAGTATTAAATGGC.

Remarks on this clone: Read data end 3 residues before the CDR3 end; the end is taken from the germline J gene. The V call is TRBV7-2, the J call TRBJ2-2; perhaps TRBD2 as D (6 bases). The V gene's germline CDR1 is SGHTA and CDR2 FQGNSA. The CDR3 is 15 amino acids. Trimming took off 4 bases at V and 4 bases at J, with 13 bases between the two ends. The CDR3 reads CASSSTSVFTGELFF. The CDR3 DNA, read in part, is TGTGCCAGCAGCTCGACTAGTGTGTTCACCGGGGAG.

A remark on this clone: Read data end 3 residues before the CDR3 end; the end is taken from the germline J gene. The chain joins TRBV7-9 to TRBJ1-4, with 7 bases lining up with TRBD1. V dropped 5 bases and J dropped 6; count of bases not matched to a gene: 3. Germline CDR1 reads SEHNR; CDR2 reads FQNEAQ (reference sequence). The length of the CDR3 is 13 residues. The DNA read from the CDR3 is TGTGCCAGCAGCCGCGACAGGGATGAAAAA. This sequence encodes CASSRDRDEK. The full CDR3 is CASSRDRDEKLFF.

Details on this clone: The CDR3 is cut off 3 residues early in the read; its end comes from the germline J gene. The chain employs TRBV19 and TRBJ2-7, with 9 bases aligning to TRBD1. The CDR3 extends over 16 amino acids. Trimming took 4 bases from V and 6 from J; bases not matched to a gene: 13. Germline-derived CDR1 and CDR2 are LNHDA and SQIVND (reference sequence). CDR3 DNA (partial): TGTGCCAGTAGTACACGGGGACAGGGAGCAAGGGGCGAG. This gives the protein CASSTRGQGARGE. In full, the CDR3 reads CASSTRGQGARGEQYF.

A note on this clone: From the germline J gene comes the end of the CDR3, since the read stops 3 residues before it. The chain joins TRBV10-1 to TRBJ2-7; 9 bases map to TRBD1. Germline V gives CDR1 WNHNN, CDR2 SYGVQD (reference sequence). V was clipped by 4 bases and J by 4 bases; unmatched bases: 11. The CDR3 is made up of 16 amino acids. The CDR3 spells CASSVRSGTGLYEQYF. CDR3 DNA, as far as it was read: TGCGCCAGCAGTGTTAGGTCCGGGACAGGGCTGTACGAG.

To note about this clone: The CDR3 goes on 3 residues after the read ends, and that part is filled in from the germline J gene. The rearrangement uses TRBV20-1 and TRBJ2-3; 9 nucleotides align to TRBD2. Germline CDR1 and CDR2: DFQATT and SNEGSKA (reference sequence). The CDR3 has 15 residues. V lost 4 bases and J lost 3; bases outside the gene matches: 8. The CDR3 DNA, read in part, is TGCAGTGCTATGGATAGCGGGGGTAGGACAGATACG. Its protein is CSAMDSGGRTDT. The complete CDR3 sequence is CSAMDSGGRTDTQYF.